Shown below are 22 T cell receptor beta chains from a single sample sequenced in a study of blood T cell repertoires in COVID-19. The repertoire was sequenced with immunoSEQ multiplex PCR; TCRdb's copy has only in-frame clones and lacks some. The table shows fewer than 50,000 clones, with over 75% occurring only once. Input material: peripheral blood. These receptors came from a human donor in a cohort sampled during active COVID-19.

The genes are TRBV11-2 and TRBJ2-3; possibly TRBD2 for D (5 bases). The germline V gene has CDR1 SGHAT and CDR2 FQNNGV. The CDR3 is 14 amino acids. Trimming took off 1 base at V and 0 bases at J, with 5 bases between the two ends. CDR3 sequence (DNA): TGTGCCAGCAGCTTAGGCGGGAGCACAGATACGCAGTATTTT. Encoded protein: CASSLGGSTDTQYF.

The chain couples TRBV6-6 to TRBJ2-6; no definite D call. The CDR3 is 15 amino acids. Germline V gene sequence: CDR1 MNHNY, CDR2 SVGAGI (reference sequence). The V end was cut by 5 bases, the J end by 0 bases, with 8 bases between. This CDR3 reads CASSPISSGANVLTF. The CDR3 DNA sequence: TGTGCCAGCAGTCCTATATCCTCTGGGGCCAACGTCCTGACTTTC.

In DNA form, the CDR3 reads TGTGCCAGCAGCTTAGTTCTCGGGGAGCTGTTTTTT. The encoded protein is CASSLVLGELFF. This chain joins TRBV7-6 and TRBJ2-2; D is unresolved. Germline values: CDR1 SGHVS, CDR2 FNYEAQ. This CDR3 spans 12 amino acids. Trimming left V 1 base short and J 7 bases short, with 4 bases between.

The V call is TRBV9, the J call TRBJ2-2; TRBD2 aligns across 15 bases. There are 17 residues in the CDR3. The V segment lost 4 bases and the J segment 5 bases; nucleotides outside the gene matches: 6. Germline CDR1 SGDLS, CDR2 YYNGEE. CDR3 nucleotides: TGTGCCAGCAGCTTCGGGACTAGCGGGAGGTATACCGGGGAGCTGTTTTTT. This encodes CASSFGTSGRYTGELFF.

The chain links TRBV7-8 to TRBJ1-5; tentatively, D is TRBD1 (5 bases). The CDR3 has 14 residues. The germline V and J ends were trimmed by 0 bases and 6 bases, with 9 bases remaining between them. Per the germline V gene, CDR1 is SGHVS and CDR2 is FQNEAQ. As DNA, the CDR3 is TGTGCCAGCAGCTTAGCAGGGGAGGGTCAGCCCCAGCATTTT. Amino acids: CASSLAGEGQPQHF.

The chain carries TRBV30 and TRBJ2-1; the match to TRBD1 covers 10 bases. Trimming removed 2 bases from V and 8 bases from J; junction bases left unmatched: 9. Germline CDR1 GTSNPN, CDR2 SVGIG (reference sequence). The CDR3 is made up of 15 amino acids. CDR3 region: CAWSPGTGEGDEQFF. CDR3 nucleotides: TGTGCCTGGAGTCCCGGGACAGGGGAAGGGGATGAGCAGTTCTTC.

This clone was counted a single time. This sequence joins TRBV5-4 and TRBJ2-7; 10 positions match TRBD1. Per the germline V gene, CDR1 is SGHNT and CDR2 is YYREEE (reference sequence). V trimming: 3 bases; J trimming: 5 bases; junction bases outside the gene matches: 8. CDR3 length equals 15 residues. The DNA for the CDR3 is TGTGCCAGCAGCTGGCCGGGACAGGGGAGCAACGAGCAGTACTTC. This sequence encodes CASSWPGQGSNEQYF.

The V and J genes are TRBV24-1 and TRBJ2-5; TRBD2 is a possible D gene (5 bases). Trimming shortened V by 6 bases and J by 4 bases, and 14 bases separated the two germline ends. This CDR3 is 14 amino acids long. Germline values: CDR1 KGHDR, CDR2 SFDVKD. CDR3 nucleotides: TGTGCCACCAGTACGGGCCCTCGGGGAGAGACCCAGTACTTC. Protein: CATSTGPRGETQYF.

The V and J genes are TRBV6-5 and TRBJ2-5, with TRBD2 identical over 8 bases. There are 15 residues in the CDR3. Looked up from germline, CDR1 is MNHEY and CDR2 is SVGAGI. The J segment lost 0 bases and the V segment lost 6 bases, leaving 6 bases of the junction unmatched. The CDR3 loop reads CASRRTSWYQETQYF. CDR3 bases: TGTGCCAGCAGACGGACTAGCTGGTACCAAGAGACCCAGTACTTC.

The gene calls are TRBV6-2 or TRBV6-3 and TRBJ1-4; D gene ambiguous. The CDR3 is made up of 15 amino acids. Germline values: CDR1 MNHEY, CDR2 SVGEGT. V was shortened by 0 bases and J by 8 bases, with 13 bases between the two germline ends. The CDR3 loop is CASSYSGEEAEKLFF. The CDR3 DNA is TGTGCCAGCAGTTACTCCGGCGAAGAGGCAGAAAAACTGTTTTTT.

A few counts support this clone. The chain employs TRBV11-2 and TRBJ2-3; D ambiguous. The germline CDR1 and CDR2 sequences are SGHAT and FQNNGV. V was clipped by 1 base and J by 6 bases, with 8 bases between them. The CDR3 spans 13 residues. The DNA of the CDR3 is TGTGCCAGCAGCTTAGCCCACGAGGATACGCAGTATTTT. Translated, it gives CASSLAHEDTQYF.

The rearrangement uses TRBV7-3 and TRBJ2-7, with 8 positions matching TRBD2. V dropped 5 bases and J dropped 1; count of bases not matched to a gene: 7. CDR3 length: 15 residues. The germline V gene encodes CDR1 SGHTA and CDR2 FQGTGA. The CDR3 loop is CASSPGVAGSYEQYF. The CDR3 region has the DNA TGTGCCAGCAGCCCGGGGGTAGCGGGATCCTACGAGCAGTACTTC.

The chain combines TRBV4-1 with TRBJ2-7; D is undetermined. V was cut by 5 bases and J by 0 bases, with 14 bases left in between. From germline, CDR1 is MGHRA and CDR2 YSYEKL. This CDR3 has 15 residues. This CDR3 is CASSFSADSSYEQYF. The DNA of the CDR3 is TGCGCCAGCAGCTTCAGCGCGGATTCCTCCTACGAGCAGTACTTC.

This chain connects TRBV7-6 to TRBJ2-1; D is perhaps TRBD2 (5 bases). The ends were cut back, 4 bases at V and 0 bases at J, with 13 bases in the middle. The length of the CDR3 is 16 residues. The germline V gene encodes CDR1 SGHVS and CDR2 FNYEAQ. The CDR3 bases are TGTGCCAGCAGCTCCGGCCTTGCGGGCTCCTACAATGAGCAGTTCTTC. Protein product: CASSSGLAGSYNEQFF.

The rearrangement joins TRBV28 to TRBJ2-1; 7 bases agree with TRBD2. The germline V gene encodes CDR1 MDHEN and CDR2 SYDVKM. CDR3 length equals 17 residues. Losses at the gene ends were 6 bases for V and 0 bases for J; bases not matched to a gene: 11. The CDR3 coding sequence is TGTGCCAGCAGGGTTGGCGCGGGAGACTACTCCTACAATGAGCAGTTCTTC. It specifies CASRVGAGDYSYNEQFF.

The sample holds one count of this clone. The chain carries TRBV29-1 and TRBJ2-3; D call uncertain. Trimming took 5 bases from V and 2 from J, leaving 11 bases between them. The CDR3 totals 13 residues. Per the germline V gene, CDR1 is SQVTM and CDR2 is ANQGSEA. CDR3 sequence (DNA): TGCAGCGTTTCAGTGGCTCTCACAGATACGCAGTATTTT. It yields the protein CSVSVALTDTQYF.

The rearrangement uses TRBV6-5 and TRBJ2-7; the match to TRBD1 covers 8 bases. This CDR3 is 16 amino acids long. The germline gives CDR1 MNHEY, CDR2 SVGAGI. V dropped 4 bases and J dropped 0; count of bases not matched to a gene: 8. CDR3 coding DNA: TGTGCCAGCAGTTCCGGGACAGGTTTGAGCTCCTACGAGCAGTACTTC. Amino acids: CASSSGTGLSSYEQYF.

The chain couples TRBV23-1 to TRBJ2-7, with 9 bases lining up with TRBD1. TRBV23-1 is an ORF, with its function uncertain. V gave up 6 bases and J gave up 5 bases; unmatched junction bases: 17. CDR3 length: 17 residues. The CDR3 DNA sequence: TGCGCCAGCAGGCCCACCGTGGGACAGGGTTGTAAGAACGAGCAGTACTTC. It codes for CASRPTVGQGCKNEQYF.

The chain carries TRBV19 and TRBJ2-2; TRBD1 is a possible D gene (6 bases). Trimming cost V 9 bases and J 0 bases, with 23 bases left between them. This CDR3 has 18 residues. In germline, CDR1 is LNHDA, CDR2 SQIVND (reference sequence). The CDR3 DNA sequence: TGTGCCAGCTCTGGGCCCTCCACCGGGACACCGAACACCGGGGAGCTGTTTTTT. Translating gives CASSGPSTGTPNTGELFF.

V and J are TRBV9 and TRBJ2-7, with D possibly TRBD1 on 5 matching bases. The CDR3 spans 16 residues. V was trimmed by 0 bases and J by 0 bases, leaving 13 bases between them. The V gene's germline CDR1 is SGDLS and CDR2 YYNGEE. The CDR3 spells CASSVDLSGASYEQYF. CDR3 DNA: TGTGCCAGCAGCGTAGACCTTAGTGGGGCCTCCTACGAGCAGTACTTC. The variable domain in full, completed from reference TRBV9 and TRBJ2-7, reads DSGVTQTPKHLITATGQRVTLRCSPRSGDLSVYWYQQSLDQGLQFLIQYYNGEERAKGNILERFSAQQFPDLHSELNLSSLELGDSALYFCASSVDLSGASYEQYFGPGTRLTVT.

The V call is TRBV5-8, the J call TRBJ1-1, with 12 positions matching TRBD1. The germline V gene encodes CDR1 SGHTS and CDR2 YDEGEE. V lost 5 bases and J lost 7; bases outside the gene matches: 9. The CDR3 sequence is 15 residues long. CDR3: CASRDPGQGAFEAFF. As DNA, the CDR3 is TGTGCCAGCAGGGATCCGGGACAGGGGGCGTTTGAAGCTTTCTTT.

With regard to this clone: Other DNA sequences in this specimen translate into the identical CDR3. For the CDR3, the DNA is TGTGCCAGCAGCTTAGGGCAGAACACCGGGGAGCTGTTTTTT. Protein product: CASSLGQNTGELFF. The J gene is TRBJ2-2, the V gene TRBV11-2; D not resolved. The CDR3 is 14 amino acids. Germline lookup yields CDR1 SGHAT and CDR2 FQNNGV. Trimming cost V 1 base and J 1 base, with 4 bases left between them.